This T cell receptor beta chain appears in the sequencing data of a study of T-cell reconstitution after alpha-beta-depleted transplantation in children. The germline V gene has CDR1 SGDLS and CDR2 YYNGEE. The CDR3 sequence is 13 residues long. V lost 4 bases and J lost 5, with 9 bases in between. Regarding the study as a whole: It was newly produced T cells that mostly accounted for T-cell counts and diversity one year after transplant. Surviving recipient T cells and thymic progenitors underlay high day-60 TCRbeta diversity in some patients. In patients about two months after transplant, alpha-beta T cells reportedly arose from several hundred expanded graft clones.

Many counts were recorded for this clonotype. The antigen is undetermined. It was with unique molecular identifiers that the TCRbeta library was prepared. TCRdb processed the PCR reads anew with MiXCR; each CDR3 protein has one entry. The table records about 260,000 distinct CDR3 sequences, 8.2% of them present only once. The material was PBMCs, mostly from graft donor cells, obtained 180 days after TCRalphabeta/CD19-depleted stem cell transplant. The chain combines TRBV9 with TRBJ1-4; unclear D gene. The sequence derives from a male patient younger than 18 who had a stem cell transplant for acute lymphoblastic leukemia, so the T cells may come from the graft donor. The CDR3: CASSTGLNEKLFF. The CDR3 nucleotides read TGTGCCAGCAGCACCGGGCTCAATGAAAAACTGTTTTTT.